This T cell receptor (beta chain) was found in a study of blood T cell repertoires in COVID-19. About the research overall: Material from acute and convalescent COVID-19 was sourced from the United States, Italy and Spain. From T cells, B-cell-depleted T cells, or PBMCs came the material, which was cDNA or gDNA.

Original handling: By means of reference gene primer amplification, nucleated cell counts were estimated. Repertoires were generated with immunoSEQ multiplex PCR, while TCRdb's copy carries only in-frame clones and drops some. That table is the source of V, J and clone size, and D and trimming were worked out from the DNA. This sample has over 200,000 clones, with 86% found just once. Participants reported their clinical history, and cohort assignment relied on those reports. Trimming removed 1 base at V and 8 bases at J, with 14 bases between. The CDR3 is made up of 14 amino acids. Germline CDR1 GTSNPN, CDR2 SVGIG (reference sequence).

The clonotype was recovered from a woman aged 45 to 65 in a cohort exposed to, infected with or recovered from COVID-19 (not recorded which). Input material: PBMCs or T cells enriched from blood (not recorded which). The rearrangement links TRBV30 to TRBJ1-4; D is possibly TRBD1 (5 bases). CDR3 sequence (DNA): TGTGCCTGGAGTGAGGGGACGGGGAGGGAAAAACTGTTTTTT. Its protein is CAWSEGTGREKLFF. Drawing the rest from reference TRBV30 and TRBJ1-4, the complete variable domain is SQTIHQWPATLVQPVGSPLSLECTVEGTSNPNLYWYRQAAGRGLQLLFYSVGIGQISSEVPQNLSASRPQDRQFILSSKKLLLSDSGFYLCAWSEGTGREKLFFGSGTQLSVL.